This T cell receptor beta chain was profiled in a study of blood T cell repertoires in COVID-19. Study summary: COVID-19 samples, acute and convalescent, were from the United States, Italy and Spain. T cells, B-cell-depleted T cells, or PBMCs supplied cDNA or gDNA.

The data were produced by immunoSEQ multiplex PCR, yet TCRdb's version contains in-frame clones alone and is incomplete. The sample holds tens of thousands of clones, approximately 91% seen once. Germline V CDR1 and CDR2: KGHSH, LQKENI. V was pared by 6 bases and J by 4 bases, with 8 bases of the junction left unmatched. The CDR3 covers 15 residues. The sequence was collected from a man in his 60s with acute or convalescent COVID-19. The sample was peripheral blood. This sequence joins TRBV18 and TRBJ1-4, with 7 bases aligning to TRBD1. The CDR3 bases are TGTGCCAGCTCCCCAAGAGACAGGGATAATGAAAAACTGTTTTTT. Translation gives CASSPRDRDNEKLFF.